The rows below give T cell receptor beta chains drawn from one sample of a study of cytomegalovirus exposure and HLA in healthy donors. Sequencing used immunoSEQ multiplex PCR; TCRdb keeps in-frame clones, though not all of them. The sample records under 100,000 clones, approximately 96% being singletons. The source material was PBMCs. The receptors derive from a man younger than 35 in good health and CMV-seronegative. Each CDR3 is given with its conserved first and last residue. D genes are given only for firm matches. Not all rows give a size; the values are once, few, many and, for expanded clones, a class.

>TRBJ1-4|NA|NA|TRBV28
TGTGCCAGCAGGTCAGGAGGAGAAAAACTGTTTTTT
CASRSGGEKLFF
>TRBJ2-5|TRBD2|NA|TRBV9
TGTGCCAGCAGCGTAGCGGGGGGGCAAGAGACCCAGTACTTC
CASSVAGGQETQYF
>TRBJ1-2|TRBD1|NA|TRBV7-9
TGTGCCAGCAGCTTACCTGCGACGACAGGGTCTCATGGCTACACCTTC
CASSLPATTGSHGYTF
>TRBJ1-1|NA|NA|TRBV5-6
TGTGCCAGCACCGACTCCCACACTGAAGCTTTCTTT
CASTDSHTEAFF
>TRBJ2-1|NA|NA|TRBV27
TGTGCCAGCAGTTTATTTGGGGGCGGCAATGAGCAGTTCTTC
CASSLFGGGNEQFF
>TRBJ1-5|TRBD1|NA|TRBV5-6
TGTGCCAGCAGCGCGGGACAGGGGGCTTTCAATCAGCCCCAGCATTTT
CASSAGQGAFNQPQHF
>TRBJ1-5|NA|once|TRBV18
TGTGCCAGCTCACCAAGGATTGAAGGACATGGCAATCAGCCCCAGCATTTT
CASSPRIEGHGNQPQHF
>TRBJ2-7|NA|NA|TRBV29-1
TGCAGCGTTGAACGGACACCTTACGAGCAGTACTTC
CSVERTPYEQYF
>TRBJ2-2|TRBD2|NA|TRBV30
TGTGCCTGGAGTGTAGACGGGAGGGACACCGGGGAGCTGTTTTTT
CAWSVDGRDTGELFF
>TRBJ2-5|TRBD1|NA|TRBV7-9
TGTGCCAGCAATCGACAGGGGACAGAGACCCAGTACTTC
CASNRQGTETQYF
>TRBJ2-3|TRBD2|NA|TRBV7-2
TGTGCCAGCAGCAGTAGCGGGAGAAACACAGATACGCAGTATTTT
CASSSSGRNTDTQYF
>TRBJ2-5|NA|few|TRBV29-1
TGCAGCGTTGAGAGTCGCCAAGAGACCCAGTACTTC
CSVESRQETQYF
>TRBJ2-7|TRBD2|NA|TRBV7-9
TGTGCCAGCAGCTTAGAGCGGGAACCCTACGAGCAGTACTTC
CASSLEREPYEQYF
>TRBJ1-1|TRBD1|few|TRBV5-1
TGCGCCAGCAGTTTGATTACGGGACAGGGGGCGAAGGAGACTGAAGCTTTCTTT
CASSLITGQGAKETEAFF
>TRBJ1-3|NA|NA|TRBV21-1
TGTGCCAGCAGCAAACGGGGGATTGGAGCTGGAAACACCATATATTTT
CASSKRGIGAGNTIYF
>TRBJ2-2|NA|NA|TRBV27
TGTGCCAGCAGTTTTCAGGAAAGTGCGCCCGGGGAGCTGTTTTTT
CASSFQESAPGELFF
>TRBJ1-4|TRBD1|NA|TRBV29-1
TGCAGCGCTGGACAGGGGAATAATGAAAAACTGTTTTTT
CSAGQGNNEKLFF
>TRBJ1-2|NA|NA|TRBV19
TGTGCCAGTAGTATAGTCCGAGCTAACTATGGCTACACCTTC
CASSIVRANYGYTF
>TRBJ2-5|NA|NA|TRBV7-2
TGTGCCAGCAACCCGGGGGGGACAGGGAACTTAGAGACCCAGTACTTC
CASNPGGTGNLETQYF
>TRBJ2-3|NA|NA|TRBV6-5
TGTGCCAGCAGTTTCAGGGTCACAGATACGCAGTATTTT
CASSFRVTDTQYF
>TRBJ1-2|NA|NA|TRBV10-3
TGTGCCATCAGCCTCCAGGGGCCCGATTATGGCTACACCTTC
CAISLQGPDYGYTF
>TRBJ2-5|TRBD2|NA|TRBV7-3
TGTGCCAGCAGCCGATTGGGACTAGAGGGCGAGACCCAGTACTTC
CASSRLGLEGETQYF
>TRBJ1-5|TRBD1|once|TRBV28
TGTGCCAGCAGTTGGAGACAGGGCCTTTATAGCAATCAGCCCCAGCATTTT
CASSWRQGLYSNQPQHF
>TRBJ1-5|NA|NA|TRBV25-1
TGTGCCAGCCAGGGGCTGGGAAACAGCAATCAGCCCCAGCATTTT
CASQGLGNSNQPQHF
>TRBJ1-1|TRBD1|NA|TRBV28
TGTGCCAGCAGTTTATTAAACAGGGGGGACGAAGCTTTCTTT
CASSLLNRGDEAFF
>TRBJ2-2|TRBD1|NA|TRBV5-1
TGCGCCAGCAGGGGACAGGGGGCCGAAGAGCTGTTTTTT
CASRGQGAEELFF
>TRBJ1-5|NA|NA|TRBV19
TGTGCCAGTAGTAGGCTCATTAATCAGCCCCAGCATTTT
CASSRLINQPQHF
>TRBJ1-4|TRBD1|NA|TRBV5-3
TGTGCCAGAAGCATAGCCGGGACAGGGTTACCGGGTATTGAGGAAAAACTGTTTTTT
CARSIAGTGLPGIEEKLFF
>TRBJ2-4|TRBD1|NA|TRBV7-9
TGTGCCAGCAGCTTAATAAGGGGAGGGACAGGGAAAAACATTCAGTACTTC
CASSLIRGGTGKNIQYF
>TRBJ1-1|NA|NA|TRBV6-5
TGTGCCAGCAGTTACACAGGCAACACTGAAGCTTTCTTT
CASSYTGNTEAFF
>TRBJ2-1|NA|NA|TRBV10-3
TGTGCCATCAGTGAATCTCGGAGCTCCTACAATGAGCAGTTCTTC
CAISESRSSYNEQFF
>TRBJ2-1|TRBD2|NA|TRBV10-3
TGTGCCATCAGTGAACTAGCGGGTCCCGCATACAATGAGCAGTTCTTC
CAISELAGPAYNEQFF
>TRBJ2-2|TRBD2|NA|TRBV14
TGTGCCAGCAGTCTCGGACTAGCGGGAACCTTCGGGGAGCTGTTTTTT
CASSLGLAGTFGELFF
>TRBJ1-1|NA|NA|TRBV6-1
TGTGCCAGCAGTGAAGCGCGGCAGGGCGGAGATGCTTTCTTT
CASSEARQGGDAFF
>TRBJ1-1|NA|NA|TRBV30
TGTGCCTGGACCGAGGGTGGTACTGAAGCTTTCTTT
CAWTEGGTEAFF
>TRBJ2-7|NA|NA|TRBV6-6
TGTGCCAGCAGTTCCCTATACGAGCAGTACTTC
CASSSLYEQYF
>TRBJ1-2|NA|once|TRBV6-6
TGTGCCAGCAGTTACGGGCGGGGCTATGGCTACACCTTC
CASSYGRGYGYTF
>TRBJ2-2|TRBD2|NA|TRBV19
TGTGCCAGTAGTATGGGAGCGGGAGACTACACCGGGGAGCTGTTTTTT
CASSMGAGDYTGELFF
>TRBJ2-5|NA|NA|TRBV6-5
TGTGCCAGCAGGGAGACGGGGGGCGCGTGGGAGACCCAGTACTTC
CASRETGGAWETQYF
>TRBJ1-1|NA|NA|TRBV28
TGTGCCAGCAGTTTTACAGGGAACACTGAAGCTTTCTTT
CASSFTGNTEAFF
>TRBJ2-7|TRBD2|NA|TRBV30
TGTGCCTGGAGGCCAAGTTTAGGGACTAGCGGGAGGGCCTCTTACGAGCAGTACTTC
CAWRPSLGTSGRASYEQYF
>TRBJ1-2|TRBD1|NA|TRBV27
TGTGCCAGCAGTTTAGCAGGGGGAGGTAACTATGGCTACACCTTC
CASSLAGGGNYGYTF
>TRBJ2-1|TRBD2|NA|TRBV5-1
TGCGCCAGCAGCGTCGGGACTAGCGGGAATCAGCAGTTCTTC
CASSVGTSGNQQFF
>TRBJ2-2|NA|NA|TRBV6-4
TGTGCCAGCTCCAAGGGGGCGGGGACCGGGGAGCTGTTTTTT
CASSKGAGTGELFF
>TRBJ1-5|NA|NA|TRBV28
TGTGCCAGCAGAACCGAGACAGGAATGAATCAGCCCCAGCATTTT
CASRTETGMNQPQHF
>TRBJ1-1|TRBD1|NA|TRBV19
TGTGCCAGCCGGACAGGGTTCGACCAAGCTTTCTTT
CASRTGFDQAFF
>TRBJ2-1|NA|NA|TRBV29-1
TGCAGCGTTGAGCCGGGACTTCACAATGAGCAGTTCTTC
CSVEPGLHNEQFF
>TRBJ2-7|NA|NA|TRBV6-1
TGTGCCAGCAGTGCAGCCTACGAGCAGTACTTC
CASSAAYEQYF
>TRBJ2-5|NA|NA|TRBV18
TGTGCCAGCTCACCACCTCTGTACCAAGAGACCCAGTACTTC
CASSPPLYQETQYF
>TRBJ2-2|TRBD1|NA|TRBV28
TGTGCCAGCAGTTTACCTGCCGGGACAGGATACACCGGGGAGCTGTTTTTT
CASSLPAGTGYTGELFF
>TRBJ2-1|TRBD2|NA|TRBV6-1
TGTGCCAGCAGTGCGGGACTAGCGGGAGACTCTTACAATGAGCAGTTCTTC
CASSAGLAGDSYNEQFF
>TRBJ2-2|TRBD1|NA|TRBV18
TGTGCCAGCTCACCGATGACAGGGACGTCCGGGGAGCTGTTTTTT
CASSPMTGTSGELFF
>TRBJ1-2|NA|NA|TRBV5-6
TGTGCCAGCAGCTTGCCCCGGGGGTTCCTCTATGGCTACACCTTC
CASSLPRGFLYGYTF
>TRBJ2-6|TRBD1|NA|TRBV7-2
TGTGCCAGCAGCTTGACAGGGGGCCCTGGGGCCAACGTCCTGACTTTC
CASSLTGGPGANVLTF
>TRBJ2-7|TRBD2|NA|TRBV9
TGTGCCAGCAGCGCAGGGACTAGCGGGATCTACGAGCAGTACTTC
CASSAGTSGIYEQYF